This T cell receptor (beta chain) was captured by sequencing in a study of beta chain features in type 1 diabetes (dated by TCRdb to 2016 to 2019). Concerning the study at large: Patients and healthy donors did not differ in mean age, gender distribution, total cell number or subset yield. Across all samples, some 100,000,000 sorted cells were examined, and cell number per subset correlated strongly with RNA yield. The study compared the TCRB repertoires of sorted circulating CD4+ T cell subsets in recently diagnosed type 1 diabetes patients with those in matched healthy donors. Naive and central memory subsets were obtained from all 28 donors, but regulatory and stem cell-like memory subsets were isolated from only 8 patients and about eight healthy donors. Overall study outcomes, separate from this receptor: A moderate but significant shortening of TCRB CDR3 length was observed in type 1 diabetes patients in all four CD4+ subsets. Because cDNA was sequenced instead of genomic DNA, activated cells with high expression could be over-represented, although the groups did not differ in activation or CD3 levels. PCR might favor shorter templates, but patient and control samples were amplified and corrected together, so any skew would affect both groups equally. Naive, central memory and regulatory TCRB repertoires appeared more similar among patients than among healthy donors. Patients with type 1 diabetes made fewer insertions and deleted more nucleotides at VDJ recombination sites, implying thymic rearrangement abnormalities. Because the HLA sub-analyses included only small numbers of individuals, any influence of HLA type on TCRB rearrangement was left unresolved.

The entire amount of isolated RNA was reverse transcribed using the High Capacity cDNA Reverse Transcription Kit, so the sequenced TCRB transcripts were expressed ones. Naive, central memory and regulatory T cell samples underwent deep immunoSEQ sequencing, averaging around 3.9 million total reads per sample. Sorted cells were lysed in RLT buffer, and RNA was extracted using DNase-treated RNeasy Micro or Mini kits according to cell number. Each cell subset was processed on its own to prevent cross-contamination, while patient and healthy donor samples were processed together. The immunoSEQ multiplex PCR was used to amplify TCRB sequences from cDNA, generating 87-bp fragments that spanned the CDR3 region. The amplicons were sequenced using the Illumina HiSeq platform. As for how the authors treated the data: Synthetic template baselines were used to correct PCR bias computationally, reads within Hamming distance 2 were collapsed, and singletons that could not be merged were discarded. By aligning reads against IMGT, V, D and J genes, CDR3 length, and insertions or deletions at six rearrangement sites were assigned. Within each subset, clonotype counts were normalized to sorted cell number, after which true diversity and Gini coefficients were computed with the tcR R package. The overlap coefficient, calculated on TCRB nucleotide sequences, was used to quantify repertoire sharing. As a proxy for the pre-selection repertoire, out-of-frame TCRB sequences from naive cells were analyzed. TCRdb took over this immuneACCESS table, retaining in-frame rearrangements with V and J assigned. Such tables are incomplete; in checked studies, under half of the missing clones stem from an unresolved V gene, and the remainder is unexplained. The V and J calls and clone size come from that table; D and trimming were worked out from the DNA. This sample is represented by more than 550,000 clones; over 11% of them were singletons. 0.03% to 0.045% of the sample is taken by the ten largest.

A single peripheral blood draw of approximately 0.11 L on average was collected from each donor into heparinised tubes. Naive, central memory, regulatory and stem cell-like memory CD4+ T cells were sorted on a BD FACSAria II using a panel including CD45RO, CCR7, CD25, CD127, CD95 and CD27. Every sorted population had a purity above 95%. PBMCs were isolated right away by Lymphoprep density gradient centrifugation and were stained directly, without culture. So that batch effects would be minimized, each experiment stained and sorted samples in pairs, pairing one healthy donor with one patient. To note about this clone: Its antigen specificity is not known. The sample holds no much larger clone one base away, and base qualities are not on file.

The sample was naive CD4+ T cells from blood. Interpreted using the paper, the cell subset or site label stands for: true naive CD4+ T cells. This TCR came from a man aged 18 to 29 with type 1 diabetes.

The sequenced DNA: TGTGCCAGCAGCTTCCCCCTGGGGGAAGCTTTCTTT. Its coded protein is CASSFPLGEAFF. The chain uses TRBV7-9 and TRBJ1-1; no D gene can be assigned with confidence. CDR1 is given as SEHNR and CDR2 as FQNEAQ, both from the germline V gene (reference sequence). V loses 3 bases, J loses 8 bases, and the germline ends lie 10 bases apart. Spanning cysteine to phenylalanine, the CDR3 consists of 12 amino acids. Here the CDR3 DNA is all that survives: 36 bases in frame from base 1.